This T cell receptor beta chain was identified in a study of shared clonotypes between healthy human individuals. Study findings and constraints: Several donors showed sharing of around 5.3% of naive CD4 clonotypes. For sorted subsets, rarefaction showed incomplete sequencing despite large depth.

The study ran the assay at deep level. Using immunoSEQ multiplex PCR, the repertoire was profiled, and TCRdb retains in-frame clones only, with some absent. The sample holds some 1.4 million clones, over 95% seen once. Trimming shortened V by 2 bases and J by 6 bases, and 10 bases separated the two germline ends. Germline values: CDR1 MNHEY, CDR2 SVGAGI. This CDR3 region has 14 residues. About this clone itself: Antigen specificity is unknown.

Sequencing was done on a sample of naive CD4+ T cells sorted from blood. Subset noted: CD45RA+ positively selected. The sequence came from a man aged 25-45 years in good health. The V gene is TRBV6-5, the J gene TRBJ2-2; D uncertain. The DNA of the CDR3 is TGTGCCAGCAGTTACGCGCCGGGTGCCGGGGAGCTGTTTTTT. Translated: CASSYAPGAGELFF.